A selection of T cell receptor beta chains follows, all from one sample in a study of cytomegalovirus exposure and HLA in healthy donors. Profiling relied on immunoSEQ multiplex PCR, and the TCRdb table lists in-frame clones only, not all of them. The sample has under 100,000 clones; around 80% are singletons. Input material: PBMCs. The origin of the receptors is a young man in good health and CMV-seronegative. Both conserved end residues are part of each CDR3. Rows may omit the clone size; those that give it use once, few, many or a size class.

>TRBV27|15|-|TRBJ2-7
CASSVAGGFSYEQYF
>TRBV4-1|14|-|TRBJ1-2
CASSQMTGHYGYTF
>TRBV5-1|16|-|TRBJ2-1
CASSSGGDSVRNEQFF
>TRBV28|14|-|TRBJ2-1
CATRPGLAGVEQFF
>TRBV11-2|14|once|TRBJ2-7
CASSLGQGGYEQYF
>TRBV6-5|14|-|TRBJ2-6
CASSELSGANVLTF
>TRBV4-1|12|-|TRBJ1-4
CASSLATEKLFF
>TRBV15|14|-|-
CATSRAGQVAEQYF
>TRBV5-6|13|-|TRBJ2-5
CASSVRPGETQYF
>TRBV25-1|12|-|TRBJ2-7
CASRNFDYEQYF
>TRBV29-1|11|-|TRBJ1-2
CSAGQGGGYTF
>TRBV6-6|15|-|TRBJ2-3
CASSYSRTGRDTQYF
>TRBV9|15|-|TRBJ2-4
CASSVAGGAKNIQYF
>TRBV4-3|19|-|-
CASSQLYPPQGASSYEQYF
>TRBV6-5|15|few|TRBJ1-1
CASSYSAGWSTEAFF
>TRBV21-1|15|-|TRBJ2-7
CASSSRGTGHYEQYF
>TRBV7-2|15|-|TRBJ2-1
CASSLWRDSYNEQFF